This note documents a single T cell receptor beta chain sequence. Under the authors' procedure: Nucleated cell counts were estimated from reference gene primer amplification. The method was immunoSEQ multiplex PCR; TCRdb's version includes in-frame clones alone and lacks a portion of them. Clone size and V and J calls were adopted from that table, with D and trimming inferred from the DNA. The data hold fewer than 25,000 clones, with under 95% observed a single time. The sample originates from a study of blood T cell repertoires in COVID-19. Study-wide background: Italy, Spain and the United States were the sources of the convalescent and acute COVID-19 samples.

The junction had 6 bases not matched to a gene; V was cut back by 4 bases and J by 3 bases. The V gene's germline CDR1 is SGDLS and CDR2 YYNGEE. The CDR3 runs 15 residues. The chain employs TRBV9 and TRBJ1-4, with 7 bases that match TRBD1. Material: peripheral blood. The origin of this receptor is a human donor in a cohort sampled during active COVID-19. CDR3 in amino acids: CASSSSGTANEKLFF. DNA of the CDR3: TGTGCCAGCAGCTCCTCCGGGACAGCTAATGAAAAACTGTTTTTT.